One sample yielded the 24 T cell receptor beta chains listed below, sequenced in a study of neurological immune-mediated disorders. One entry per CDR3 protein, called by TCRdb with MiXCR from the 5' RACE reads. The table shows about 59,000 distinct CDR3 sequences, with approximately 3.7% occurring only once. Sequencing was performed on PBMCs. These receptor sequences come from a woman aged 45-65 years with multiple sclerosis.

This clonotype was recorded a few times. The rearrangement links TRBV7-2 to TRBJ2-3, with TRBD2 matching over 8 bases. V gave up 5 bases and J gave up 8 bases; unmatched junction bases: 12. Germline V gene data show CDR1 as SGHTA and CDR2 as FQGNSA. This CDR3 has 15 residues. CDR3 sequence reads: CASSPGGVPLATQYF. DNA of the CDR3: TGTGCCAGCAGCCCGGGGGGGGTCCCGCTGGCTACGCAGTATTTT.

At least ten counts were recorded for this clonotype. The rearrangement joins TRBV3-1 to TRBJ2-2; TRBD2 matches at 7 bases. J lost 0 bases, V lost 4 bases, and 11 bases had no gene match. This CDR3 has 18 residues. CDR1 LGHDT and CDR2 YNNKEL come from the germline V gene (reference sequence). The CDR3 region is CASSPAGGSGANTGELFF. DNA for the CDR3: TGTGCCAGCAGCCCCGCCGGGGGGAGCGGGGCGAACACCGGGGAGCTGTTTTTT.

The table lists this clonotype with many counts. The V gene is TRBV29-1, the J gene TRBJ2-7, with 10 bases matching TRBD2. This CDR3 comprises 13 residues. In germline, CDR1 is SQVTM, CDR2 ANQGSEA. Trimming took 1 base from V and 7 from J; bases not matched to a gene: 4. CDR3 in DNA: TGCAGCGTTGAAGCAGCGGGAGGGCAAGAGCAGTACTTC. Its protein is CSVEAAGGQEQYF.

This clonotype has at least ten counts. The rearrangement links TRBV2 to TRBJ2-5; D is possibly TRBD2 (5 bases). Germline assignment: CDR1 SNHLY and CDR2 FYNNEI. The V and J ends lost 7 bases and 5 bases respectively, with 14 bases between them. This CDR3 contains 13 residues. This CDR3 reads CASNVPGMETQYF. In nucleotides, the CDR3 is TGTGCCAGCAACGTTCCGGGGATGGAGACCCAGTACTTC.

This clonotype was found many times. The chain combines TRBV4-3 with TRBJ2-1, with 9 positions matching TRBD2. Germline V lookup: CDR1 LGHNA, CDR2 YSLEER. Losses at the gene ends were 0 bases for V and 3 bases for J; bases not matched to a gene: 9. This CDR3 region has 18 residues. The CDR3 DNA reads TGCGCCAGCAGCCAAGATGTGGCTAGCGGGACTTACTACAATGAGCAGTTCTTC. This encodes CASSQDVASGTYYNEQFF.

This clonotype was seen repeatedly, ten times or more. The rearrangement joins TRBV20-1 to TRBJ2-3; 12 nucleotides agree with TRBD2. This CDR3 contains 17 residues. Germline values: CDR1 DFQATT, CDR2 SNEGSKA (reference sequence). After removal of 0 bases from V and 2 bases from J, the junction contained 6 bases not matched to a gene. In nucleotides, the CDR3 is TGCAGTGCTAGAGATGTGGGACTAGCGGGCTCCACAGATACGCAGTATTTT. This codes for CSARDVGLAGSTDTQYF.

This clonotype was found many times. The V gene is TRBV6-2 or TRBV6-3, the J gene TRBJ2-2; D gene uncertain. V was cut by 0 bases and J by 4 bases, with 3 bases left in between. The CDR3 spans 13 residues. Germline V gene data show CDR1 as MNHEY and CDR2 as SVGEGT. In DNA form, the CDR3 reads TGTGCCAGCAGTTACTCCTTCACCGGGGAGCTGTTTTTT. It encodes CASSYSFTGELFF.

This clonotype has ten or more counts. The chain recombines TRBV5-6 with TRBJ2-2; D uncertain. Germline V gene lookup returns CDR1 SGHDT and CDR2 YYEEEE. The V and J ends lost 3 bases and 5 bases respectively, with 8 bases between them. The CDR3 totals 13 residues. The chain's CDR3 is CASSSTATGELFF. CDR3 nucleotide sequence: TGTGCCAGCAGCTCGACTGCTACCGGGGAGCTGTTTTTT.

In this sample, this clonotype turned up many times. The chain joins TRBV4-2 to TRBJ1-5; D uncertain. There are 15 residues in the CDR3. Germline V gene data show CDR1 as LGHNA and CDR2 as YNFKEQ. V dropped 0 bases and J dropped 0 bases, with 6 bases sitting between them. As DNA, the CDR3 is TGTGCCAGCAGCCAAGATTTATATAGCAATCAGCCCCAGCATTTT. Residues: CASSQDLYSNQPQHF.

There are many counts of this clonotype. The chain joins TRBV2 to TRBJ2-3; 8 bases line up with TRBD2. CDR3 length: 15 residues. The germline V gene encodes CDR1 SNHLY and CDR2 FYNNEI. The trim removed 1 base at V and 4 bases at J, leaving 4 bases unmatched. CDR3 sequence: CASSEGAGGADTQYF. CDR3 in DNA: TGTGCCAGCAGTGAAGGTGCGGGAGGCGCAGATACGCAGTATTTT.

In its sample, this clonotype was seen many times. V usage is TRBV20-1 and J usage is TRBJ2-5; D is ambiguous. CDR3 length: 12 residues. Germline CDR1 DFQATT, CDR2 SNEGSKA (reference sequence). V was cut by 5 bases and J by 1 base, with 8 bases left in between. The CDR3 region is CSALHGQETQYF. CDR3 sequence (DNA): TGCAGTGCTCTGCATGGCCAAGAGACCCAGTACTTC.

V and J are TRBV3-1 and TRBJ1-5; weak D call: TRBD1 (5 bases). Trimming stripped 4 bases from V and 2 bases from J, with 12 bases between. This CDR3 spans 15 amino acids. Germline CDR1 is LGHDT and CDR2 is YNNKEL (reference sequence). The CDR3 coding sequence is TGTGCCAGCAGCCCGGGGGGGGGTCGCAATCAGCCCCAGCATTTT. It codes for CASSPGGGRNQPQHF.

The rearrangement links TRBV7-3 to TRBJ2-1; the match to TRBD2 covers 13 bases. The CDR3 contains 19 residues. Per germline, CDR1 SGHTA and CDR2 FQGTGA. V lost 0 bases to trimming and J lost 8 bases; unmatched junction nucleotides: 13. The CDR3 sequence is CASSLTSPGLAGNWDEQFF. For the CDR3, the DNA is TGTGCCAGCAGCTTAACTTCGCCGGGACTAGCGGGAAACTGGGATGAGCAGTTCTTC. Full variable domain (missing parts from reference TRBV7-3 and TRBJ2-1): GAGVSQTPSNKVTEKGKYVELRCDPISGHTALYWYRQSLGQGPEFLIYFQGTGAADDSGLPNDRFFAVRPEGSVSTLKIQRTERGDSAVYLCASSLTSPGLAGNWDEQFFGPGTRLTVL.

This clonotype was observed many times. The CDR3, as DNA: TGTGCCAGCAGTAAGACAGGGCTGGCTTTCTTT. Translation: CASSKTGLAFF. This chain uses TRBV6-1 with TRBJ1-1, with 7 positions matching TRBD1. Per germline, CDR1 MNHNS and CDR2 SASEGT. The CDR3 totals 11 residues. V dropped 5 bases and J dropped 11; count of bases not matched to a gene: 5.

This clonotype was detected ten times or more. The chain links TRBV20-1 to TRBJ2-1; TRBD1 matches 10 bases. Germline CDR1 and CDR2: DFQATT and SNEGSKA (reference sequence). Trimming at V came to 7 bases and at J to 4 bases, leaving 7 bases not matched to a gene. The CDR3 consists of 14 residues. The CDR3 region is CSVLRDRGYNEQFF. CDR3 nucleotides: TGCAGTGTCCTCCGGGACAGGGGTTACAATGAGCAGTTCTTC.

This clonotype appeared many times. This chain uses TRBV4-3 with TRBJ2-3, with 12 bases matching TRBD2. There are 17 residues in the CDR3. V trimming: 3 bases; J trimming: 2 bases; junction bases outside the gene matches: 6. Germline CDR1 reads LGHNA; CDR2 reads YSLEER. The CDR3 region is CASSHDWTSGNTDTQYF. The CDR3 nucleotides read TGCGCCAGCAGCCATGACTGGACTAGCGGGAACACAGATACGCAGTATTTT.

This clonotype showed up many times. The rearrangement uses TRBV7-2 and TRBJ1-5, with unresolved D. The CDR3 runs 16 residues. Germline V lookup: CDR1 SGHTA, CDR2 FQGNSA. Trimming removed 3 bases at V and 0 bases at J, with 12 bases between. The CDR3 loop reads CASSFKVSDSNQPQHF. The CDR3 DNA sequence: TGTGCCAGCAGCTTTAAGGTCTCCGATAGCAATCAGCCCCAGCATTTT.

This clonotype was seen repeatedly, ten times or more. The chain couples TRBV7-2 to TRBJ2-7; no clear D. The V end was cut by 3 bases, the J end by 2 bases, with 14 bases between. Germline V gives CDR1 SGHTA, CDR2 FQGNSA. The CDR3 contains 15 residues. The CDR3 region is CASSLAVGPTYEQYF. The CDR3, as DNA: TGTGCCAGCAGCTTGGCCGTAGGTCCAACCTACGAGCAGTACTTC.

This clonotype was counted many times. One base away lies a much larger clone, so this may be a sequencing read error. This chain links TRBV7-9 with TRBJ2-7; 8 bases fit TRBD1. CDR3 length: 13 residues. Trimming at V came to 5 bases and at J to 7 bases, leaving 7 bases not matched to a gene. In germline, CDR1 is SEHNR, CDR2 FQNEAQ (reference sequence). The CDR3 region has the DNA TGTGCCAGCAGCAAGGACAGGGTGCAAGAGCAGTACTTC. Encoded protein: CASSKDRVQEQYF.

Many counts were recorded for this clonotype. This rearrangement joins TRBV5-1 to TRBJ2-5, with a tentative D call TRBD1 (6 bases). Germline CDR1 and CDR2: SGHRS and YFSETQ. Trimming removed 4 bases at V and 1 base at J, with 14 bases between. This CDR3 is 15 amino acids long. The CDR3: CASSPPSGVQETQYF. The CDR3 coding sequence is TGCGCCAGCAGCCCGCCTTCAGGGGTCCAAGAGACCCAGTACTTC.

This clonotype was seen repeatedly, ten times or more. The rearrangement joins TRBV6-2 or TRBV6-3 to TRBJ2-7; D unclear. The V gene's germline CDR1 is MNHEY and CDR2 SVGEGT. V was cut by 4 bases and J by 5 bases, with 15 bases left in between. This CDR3 is 14 amino acids long. CDR3 sequence: CASSLGLPPDEQYF. CDR3 DNA sequence: TGTGCCAGCAGTTTGGGCTTACCACCGGACGAGCAGTACTTC.

This clonotype was detected ten times or more. CDR3 loop: CAISVASGGSVEQFF. The CDR3 region has the DNA TGTGCCATCAGTGTCGCTAGCGGAGGGTCGGTTGAGCAGTTCTTC. The rearrangement links TRBV10-3 to TRBJ2-1, with TRBD2 identical over 7 bases. This CDR3 is 15 amino acids long. The germline V gene encodes CDR1 ENHRY and CDR2 SYGVKD. V trimming: 4 bases; J trimming: 9 bases; junction bases outside the gene matches: 12.

This clonotype was seen ten or more times. V and J are TRBV5-1 and TRBJ2-5; 8 nucleotides agree with TRBD1. The CDR3 is 16 amino acids. The ends lost 3 bases at V and 5 bases at J; junction bases unmatched: 12. From germline, CDR1 is SGHRS and CDR2 YFSETQ. DNA for the CDR3: TGCGCCAGCAGCTCTACCTCAGGGGGCGGCCGGGAGACCCAGTACTTC. Protein: CASSSTSGGGRETQYF.

There are many counts of this clonotype. The chain joins TRBV12-3 or TRBV12-4 to TRBJ2-7; D unclear. V was trimmed by 5 bases and J by 6 bases, leaving 11 bases between them. This CDR3 contains 12 residues. The CDR3 DNA reads TGTGCCAGCAGTCCTACCTTGCTCGAGCAGTACTTC. Protein: CASSPTLLEQYF.